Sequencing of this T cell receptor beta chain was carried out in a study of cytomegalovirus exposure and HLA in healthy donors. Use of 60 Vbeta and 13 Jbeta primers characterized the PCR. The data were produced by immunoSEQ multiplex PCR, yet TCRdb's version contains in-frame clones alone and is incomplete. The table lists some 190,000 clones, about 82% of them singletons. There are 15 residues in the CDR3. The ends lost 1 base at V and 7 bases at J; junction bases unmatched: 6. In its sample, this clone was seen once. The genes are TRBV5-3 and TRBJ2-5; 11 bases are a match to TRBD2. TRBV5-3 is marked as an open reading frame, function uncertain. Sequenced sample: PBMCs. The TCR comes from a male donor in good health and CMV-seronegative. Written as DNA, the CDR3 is TGTGCCAGAAGCTTGTTTACTAGCGGGGGAGTGACCCAGTACTTC. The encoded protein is CARSLFTSGGVTQYF.